Listed below are T cell receptor beta chains from one sample, sequenced in a study of OX40 agonist ivuxolimab in advanced cancers. Here immunoSEQ multiplex PCR was the method, and the copy in TCRdb shows in-frame clones only, minus some. The sample has over 60,000 clones; roughly nine tenths are singletons. The sample was CD4+ or CD8+ T cells sorted from blood, taken in a trial of the OX40 agonist ivuxolimab. These receptor sequences come from an adult with an advanced solid tumor such as melanoma, head and neck, liver or kidney cancer. CDR3s include the opening cysteine and the closing phenylalanine or tryptophan. D genes are given only for firm matches. Size values are once, few and many counts, or a class for expanded clones, and some rows have none.

TRBJ1-1	TRBV7-9	TRBD1	-	15	TGTGCCAGCAGCCTACGGACAGGGACGAACACTGAAGCTTTCTTT	CASSLRTGTNTEAFF
TRBJ2-6	TRBV5-1	-	-	15	TGCGCCAGCAGCGCAGGGATCTCTGGGGCCAACGTCCTGACTTTC	CASSAGISGANVLTF
TRBJ2-1	TRBV7-3	-	-	13	TGTGCCAGCAGCTCCGTCCCGCGCAATGAGCAGTTCTTC	CASSSVPRNEQFF
TRBJ1-2	TRBV30	TRBD1	-	13	TGTGCCTGGAGTTCCACAGGGGTCTATGGCTACACCTTC	CAWSSTGVYGYTF
TRBJ2-5	TRBV5-1	TRBD1	-	17	TGCGCCAGCAGCTTGGGGGCCGGGACAGGGGTACAGGAGACCCAGTACTTC	CASSLGAGTGVQETQYF
TRBJ1-1	TRBV18	TRBD1	once	14	TGTGCCAGCTCACCACCTGGACAGGGCACTGAAGCTTTCTTT	CASSPPGQGTEAFF
TRBJ1-6	TRBV19	-	few	15	TGTGCCAGTAGTATAAGTGGGCAGGTGAATTCACCCCTCCACTTT	CASSISGQVNSPLHF
TRBJ2-3	TRBV6-4	TRBD2	-	14	TGTGCCAGCAGTGACCGGGAGGGAACAGATACGCAGTATTTT	CASSDREGTDTQYF
TRBJ2-3	TRBV29-1	TRBD2	-	15	TGCAGCGCCGTCCCGGGACTAGCGGGGGCAGATACGCAGTATTTT	CSAVPGLAGADTQYF
TRBJ2-7	TRBV5-6	TRBD1	once	14	TGTGCCAGCAGCTTTTGGGACAGAATGTACGAGCAGTACTTC	CASSFWDRMYEQYF
TRBJ2-3	TRBV29-1	-	-	14	TGCAGCGTGGAAAGGGGGGGGCATGGGGATACGCAGTATTTT	CSVERGGHGDTQYF
TRBJ2-7	TRBV5-6	-	once	12	TGTGCCAGCAGCTTGGGGGGCTACGAGCAGTACTTC	CASSLGGYEQYF
TRBJ1-5	TRBV6-1	-	few	13	TGTGCCAGCAGTACACACAGCAATCAGCCCCAGCATTTT	CASSTHSNQPQHF
TRBJ1-5	TRBV19	-	-	15	TGTGCCAGTAGTATTGGTCGGGGTTTGAGGCAGCCCCAGCATTTT	CASSIGRGLRQPQHF
TRBJ1-3	TRBV5-1	-	-	16	TGCGCCAGCAGCCCCGGTACACCTAGCTCTGGAAACACCATATATTTT	CASSPGTPSSGNTIYF
TRBJ1-3	TRBV7-8	TRBD1	-	16	TGTGCCAGCAGCCCTACCAGGGGGCGCAATGGAAACACCATATATTTT	CASSPTRGRNGNTIYF
TRBJ2-7	TRBV27	TRBD1	-	15	TGTGCCAGCAGTCAAGGACAGGGGGCCACCTACGAGCAGTACTTC	CASSQGQGATYEQYF
TRBJ1-2	TRBV29-1	TRBD1	-	14	TGCAGCGTAGCACAGGGGGACGGACTGCGGGGCTACACCTTC	CSVAQGDGLRGYTF